This T cell receptor (beta chain) was identified in a study of T cell clusters in autoimmune cytopenias (dated by TCRdb to about 2019). At the level of the whole study: Of the 43 healthy donor controls, around 23 were female, and the group had a mean age of around 51 years and a median age of about 64 years. Alongside healthy, CLL and autoimmune hepatitis controls, autoimmune cytopenia patients had their peripheral blood TRB and IGH repertoires sequenced at active disease and again during treatment follow-up. The goal of the study was to determine whether autoimmune cytopenia patients have a disease-specific immune repertoire signature that could serve as a blood-based biomarker. For primary cytopenia, the controls were 20 to 30 age-matched healthy donors, and for secondary cytopenia, the controls were about 13 age-matched CLL patients. Autoimmune hepatitis repertoires were compared with those of about two dozen age- and sex-matched healthy donors. Per sample, TRB sequencing gave a median depth of about 53,000 reads and a median of about 2,500 distinct TRB clonotypes. What the authors observed across the whole study: In the comparison of secondary cytopenia with CLL, no cluster-lack signature showed up, apparently because the dominant lymphoma-associated repertoire masked the signature. The T cell clusters were only ever defined in silico, so experimental validation of their functional role was still needed. The GLIPH analysis suggested a lack of physiological T cell clusters in primary autoimmune cytopenia patients, since approximately 50 clusters were exclusive to healthy donors whereas approximately 17 were exclusive to patients. Healthy donors showed roughly 3-fold more exclusive TRB clusters than active autoimmune hepatitis patients, consistent with an autoimmunity-wide signature. TRB repertoire shifts, with less even repertoires in secondary cytopenia and CLL, mostly reflected lymphoma bias rather than autoimmunity.

TRB rearrangements were amplified by multiplex PCR using a touch-down protocol with TRB-A and TRB-B primer pools mixed in one tube. Illumina adapters and sample indices were added to the amplicons through two consecutive PCR reactions using Phusion HS II polymerase. The amplicons were purified from gel with the NucleoSpin Gel and PCR Clean-up kit, after which the amplicons were quantified by Qubit and checked for quality on an Agilent 2100 Bioanalyzer. Sequencing of the libraries was done on an Illumina MiSeq with paired-end, single-indexed, 600-cycle runs. The authors' analysis ran thus. MiXCR version 2.1.12, together with the default MiXCR reference library, was used to align and assemble the TRB reads. A clone was defined by each unique CDR3 nucleotide sequence, and the analysis included only productive sequences with two or more reads. To assess repertoire diversity, an R script computed alpha-parameterized diversity profiles (alpha 0 to 5), which included the Shannon (alpha 1) and Simpson (alpha 2) indices. The tcR package was used to compute combinatorial TRB VJ usage, which was then compared between cohorts by principal component analysis with ade4. GLIPH was used to cluster TCRbeta CDR3s in pairs of cohorts matched for age and read depth, and a Wilcoxon test was used to compare cluster frequencies. TCRdb reprocessed the raw reads; every CDR3 protein sequence is a single record, and DNA is not supplied. In this record, the V and J calls reflect TCRdb's handling and not the investigators' own analysis. The table for this sample records 4,000 to 4,500 distinct CDR3 sequences. The top ten clones comprise roughly 14% of the sample.

Each sample's TRB amplification started from around 230 ng of peripheral blood genomic DNA, which corresponds to tens of thousands of genome equivalents. For this clonotype: Its antigen is currently not known.

Taken from the germline V gene, the CDR1 and CDR2 loops are SGHVS and FNYEAQ. Measured from the cysteine to the phenylalanine, the CDR3 is 14 residues long. No DNA accompanies this entry. A further study also used this sample, focusing on T cell repertoires in aging, cancer and after chemotherapy. From that second study: Donors spanned six age groups from 30 or younger to 70 or older, with at least three individuals per group. Control TCR repertoires from healthy donors were recorded across several months to years, and re-sampling revealed clear clonal overlap. The complete dataset included around 9 million TCR reads. Compared with age-matched healthy donors, untreated patients with either hematological or solid cancers had significantly lower TCR diversity in the blood along with higher clonality. In healthy donors, the drop in TCR diversity with age came mainly from a loss of richness, whereas in cancer patients a loss of evenness also played a part. In both cancer cohorts, the median generation probability rose over the chemotherapy interval, which suggests that the repertoire was reconstituted through rebound thymic output. According to the authors, the repertoire data do not allow conclusions to be drawn about immunological memory after chemotherapy. To examine immunoaging and T cell reconstitution after chemotherapy, the study profiled TCR beta repertoires in peripheral blood from healthy donors and cancer patients. Alongside some 98 healthy donors serving as a reference group, the cohort included 200 to 250 cancer patients, of whom some 91 had hematological cancers and 120 to 130 had solid cancers. Processing of the TRB sequences was carried out with MiXCR versions 2.12 and 3.0.5. The repertoire metrics were Shannon diversity, evenness, clonality (calculated as one minus evenness), and diversity profiles parameterized by alpha from 0 to 5. The IGoR algorithm was used to calculate generation probabilities for clones in the paired samples taken before and after chemotherapy.

Specimen: peripheral blood. The clonotype originates from a human donor in good health. The rearranged chain carries TRBV7-6 and TRBJ1-1. The CDR3 is CASSGDIMNTEAFF.